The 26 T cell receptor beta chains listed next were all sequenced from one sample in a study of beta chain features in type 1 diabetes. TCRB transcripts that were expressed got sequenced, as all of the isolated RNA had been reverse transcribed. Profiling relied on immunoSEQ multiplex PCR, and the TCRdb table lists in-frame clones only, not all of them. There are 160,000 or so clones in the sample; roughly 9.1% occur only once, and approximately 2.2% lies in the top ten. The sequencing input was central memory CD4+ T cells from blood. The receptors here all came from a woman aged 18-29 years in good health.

CDR3 in DNA: TGTGCCAGCTCCCTCACAGGGGACGAGCAGTACTTC. Its translation: CASSLTGDEQYF. The genes are TRBV9 and TRBJ2-7; 7 nucleotides line up with TRBD1. Trimming took 7 bases from V and 5 from J; bases not matched to a gene: 6. Germline V lookup: CDR1 SGDLS, CDR2 YYNGEE. This CDR3 is 12 amino acids long.

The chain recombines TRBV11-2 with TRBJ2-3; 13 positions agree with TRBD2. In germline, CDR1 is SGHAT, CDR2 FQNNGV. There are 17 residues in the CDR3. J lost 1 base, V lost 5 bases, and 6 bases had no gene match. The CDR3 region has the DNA TGTGCCAGCAGCGTAAGACTAGCGGGGGGCCGCACAGATACGCAGTATTTT. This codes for CASSVRLAGGRTDTQYF.

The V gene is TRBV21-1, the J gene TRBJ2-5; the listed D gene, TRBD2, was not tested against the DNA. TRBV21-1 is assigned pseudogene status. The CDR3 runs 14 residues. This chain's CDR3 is CASSGRGTGETQYF. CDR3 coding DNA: TGTGCCAGCAGCGGGCGGGGAACGGGAGAGACCCAGTACTTC.

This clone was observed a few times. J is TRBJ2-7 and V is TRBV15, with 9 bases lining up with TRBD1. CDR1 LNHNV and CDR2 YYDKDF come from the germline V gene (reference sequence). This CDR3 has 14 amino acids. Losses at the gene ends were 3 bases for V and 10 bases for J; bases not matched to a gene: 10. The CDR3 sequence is CATSSSRTGGSQYF. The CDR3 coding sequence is TGTGCCACCAGCAGTTCTCGTACAGGGGGCTCTCAGTACTTC.

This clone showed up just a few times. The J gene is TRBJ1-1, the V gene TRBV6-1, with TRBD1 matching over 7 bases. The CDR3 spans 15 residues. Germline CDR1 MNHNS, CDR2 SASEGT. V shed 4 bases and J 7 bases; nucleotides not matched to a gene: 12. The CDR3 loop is CASSAGDSSSFEAFF. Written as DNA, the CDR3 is TGTGCCAGCAGTGCCGGGGACAGCTCCAGTTTTGAAGCTTTCTTT.

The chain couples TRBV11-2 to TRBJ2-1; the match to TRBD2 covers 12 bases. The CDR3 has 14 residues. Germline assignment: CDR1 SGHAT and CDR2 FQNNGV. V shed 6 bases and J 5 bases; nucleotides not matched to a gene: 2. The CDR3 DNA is TGTGCCAGCAGTAGGACTAGCGGGAACAATGAGCAGTTCTTC. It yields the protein CASSRTSGNNEQFF.

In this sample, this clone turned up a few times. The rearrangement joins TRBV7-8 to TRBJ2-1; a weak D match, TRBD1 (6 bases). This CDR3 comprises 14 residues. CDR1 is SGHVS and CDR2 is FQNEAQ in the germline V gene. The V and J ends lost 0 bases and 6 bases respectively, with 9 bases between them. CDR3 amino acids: CASSLAGQRNEQFF. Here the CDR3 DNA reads TGTGCCAGCAGCTTAGCTGGACAGCGCAATGAGCAGTTCTTC.

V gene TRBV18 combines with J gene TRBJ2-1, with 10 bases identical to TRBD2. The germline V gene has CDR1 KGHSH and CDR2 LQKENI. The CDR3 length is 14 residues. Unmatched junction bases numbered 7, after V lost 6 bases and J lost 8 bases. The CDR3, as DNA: TGTGCCAGCTCGGAGCGGGAGGGCCTCCATGAGCAGTTCTTC. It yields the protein CASSEREGLHEQFF.

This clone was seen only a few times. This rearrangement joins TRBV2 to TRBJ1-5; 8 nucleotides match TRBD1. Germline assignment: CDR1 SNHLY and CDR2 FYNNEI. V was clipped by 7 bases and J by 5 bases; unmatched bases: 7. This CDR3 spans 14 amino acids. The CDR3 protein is CASTGQVNDQPQHF. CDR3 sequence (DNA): TGTGCCAGCACGGGACAGGTCAATGATCAGCCCCAGCATTTT.

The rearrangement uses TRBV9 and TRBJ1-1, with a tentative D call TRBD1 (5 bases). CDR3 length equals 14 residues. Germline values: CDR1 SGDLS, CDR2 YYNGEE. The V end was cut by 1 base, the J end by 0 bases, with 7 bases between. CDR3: CASSVQGMNTEAFF. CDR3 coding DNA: TGTGCCAGCAGCGTACAGGGTATGAACACTGAAGCTTTCTTT. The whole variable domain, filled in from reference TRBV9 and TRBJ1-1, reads DSGVTQTPKHLITATGQRVTLRCSPRSGDLSVYWYQQSLDQGLQFLIQYYNGEERAKGNILERFSAQQFPDLHSELNLSSLELGDSALYFCASSVQGMNTEAFFGQGTRLTVV.

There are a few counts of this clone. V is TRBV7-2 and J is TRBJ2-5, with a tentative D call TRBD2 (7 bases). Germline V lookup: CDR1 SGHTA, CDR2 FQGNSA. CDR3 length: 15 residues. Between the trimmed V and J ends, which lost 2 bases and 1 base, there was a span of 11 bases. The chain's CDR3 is CASSLMAGAQETQYF. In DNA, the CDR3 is TGTGCCAGCAGCTTAATGGCGGGGGCCCAAGAGACCCAGTACTTC.

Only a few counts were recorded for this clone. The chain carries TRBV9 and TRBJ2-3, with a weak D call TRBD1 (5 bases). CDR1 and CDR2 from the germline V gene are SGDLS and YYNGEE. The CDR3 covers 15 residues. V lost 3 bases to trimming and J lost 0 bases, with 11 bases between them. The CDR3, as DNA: TGTGCCAGCAGCGCGGACACTACTAGCACAGATACGCAGTATTTT. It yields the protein CASSADTTSTDTQYF.

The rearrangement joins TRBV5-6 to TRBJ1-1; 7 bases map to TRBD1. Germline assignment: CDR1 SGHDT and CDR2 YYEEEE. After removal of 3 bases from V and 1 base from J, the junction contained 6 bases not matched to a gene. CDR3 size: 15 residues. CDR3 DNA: TGTGCCAGCAGCTCCCGACAGGGAGGGAACACTGAAGCTTTCTTT. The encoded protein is CASSSRQGGNTEAFF.

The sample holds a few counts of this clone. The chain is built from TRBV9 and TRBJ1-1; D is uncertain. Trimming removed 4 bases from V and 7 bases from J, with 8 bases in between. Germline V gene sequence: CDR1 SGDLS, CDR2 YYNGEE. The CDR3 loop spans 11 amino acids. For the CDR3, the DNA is TGTGCCAGCAGCTTGCACGGTGAAGCTTTCTTT. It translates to CASSLHGEAFF. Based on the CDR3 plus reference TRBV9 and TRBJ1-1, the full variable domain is DSGVTQTPKHLITATGQRVTLRCSPRSGDLSVYWYQQSLDQGLQFLIQYYNGEERAKGNILERFSAQQFPDLHSELNLSSLELGDSALYFCASSLHGEAFFGQGTRLTVV.

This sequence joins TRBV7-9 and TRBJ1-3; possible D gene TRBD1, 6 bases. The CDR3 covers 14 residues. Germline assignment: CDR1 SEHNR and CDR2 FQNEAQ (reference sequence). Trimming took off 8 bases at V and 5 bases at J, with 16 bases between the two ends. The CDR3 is CASQPPTGRNTIYF. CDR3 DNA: TGTGCCAGCCAACCCCCGACAGGCAGAAACACCATATATTTT.

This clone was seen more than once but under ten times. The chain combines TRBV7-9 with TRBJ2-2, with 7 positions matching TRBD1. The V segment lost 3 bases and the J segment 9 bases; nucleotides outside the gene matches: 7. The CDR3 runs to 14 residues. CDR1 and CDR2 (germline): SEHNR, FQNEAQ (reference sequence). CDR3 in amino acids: CASSLGRGQRELFF. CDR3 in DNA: TGTGCCAGCAGCTTGGGAAGGGGGCAAAGGGAGCTGTTTTTT. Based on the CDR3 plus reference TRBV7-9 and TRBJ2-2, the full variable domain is DTGVSQNPRHKITKRGQNVTFRCDPISEHNRLYWYRQTLGQGPEFLTYFQNEAQLEKSRLLSDRFSAERPKGSFSTLEIQRTEQGDSAMYLCASSLGRGQRELFFGEGSRLTVL.

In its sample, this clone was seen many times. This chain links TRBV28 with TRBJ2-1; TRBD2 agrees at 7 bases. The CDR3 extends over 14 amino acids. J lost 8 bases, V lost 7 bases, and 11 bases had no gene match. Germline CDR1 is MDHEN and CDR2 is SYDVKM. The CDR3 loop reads CASTLPGGWHEQFF. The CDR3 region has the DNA TGTGCCAGCACTCTACCCGGGGGGTGGCATGAGCAGTTCTTC. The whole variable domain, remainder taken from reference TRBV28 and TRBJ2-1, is DVKVTQSSRYLVKRTGEKVFLECVQDMDHENMFWYRQDPGLGLRLIYFSYDVKMKEKGDIPEGYSVSREKKERFSLILESASTNQTSMYLCASTLPGGWHEQFFGPGTRLTVL.

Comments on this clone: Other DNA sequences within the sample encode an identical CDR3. CDR3 DNA: TGTGCCAGCAGTCTCGACAGGGGAGATTCACCCCTCCACTTT. Translation: CASSLDRGDSPLHF. The rearrangement links TRBV9 to TRBJ1-6; TRBD1 agrees at 8 bases. Germline CDR1 reads SGDLS; CDR2 reads YYNGEE. V trimming: 5 bases; J trimming: 8 bases; junction bases outside the gene matches: 6. The CDR3 is 14 amino acids.

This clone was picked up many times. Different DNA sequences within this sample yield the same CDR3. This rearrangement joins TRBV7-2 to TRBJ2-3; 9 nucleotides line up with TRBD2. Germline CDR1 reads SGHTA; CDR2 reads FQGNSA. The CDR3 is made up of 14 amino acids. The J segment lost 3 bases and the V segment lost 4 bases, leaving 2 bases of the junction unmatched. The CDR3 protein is CASSSGLATDTQYF. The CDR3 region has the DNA TGTGCCAGCAGCTCGGGACTAGCAACAGATACGCAGTATTTT.

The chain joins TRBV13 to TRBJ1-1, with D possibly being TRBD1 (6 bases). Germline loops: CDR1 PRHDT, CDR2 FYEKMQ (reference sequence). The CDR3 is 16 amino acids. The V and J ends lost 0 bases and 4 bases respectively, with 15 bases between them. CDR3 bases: TGTGCCAGCAGCTTAGGTGCAGGGGATTGGGTCACTGAAGCTTTCTTT. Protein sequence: CASSLGAGDWVTEAFF.

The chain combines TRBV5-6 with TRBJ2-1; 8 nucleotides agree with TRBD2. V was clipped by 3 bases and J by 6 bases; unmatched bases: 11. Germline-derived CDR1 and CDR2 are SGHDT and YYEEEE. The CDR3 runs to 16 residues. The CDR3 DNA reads TGTGCCAGCAGCTCCCCGGGAGGGGGGTTGGGCAATGAGCAGTTCTTC. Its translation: CASSSPGGGLGNEQFF.

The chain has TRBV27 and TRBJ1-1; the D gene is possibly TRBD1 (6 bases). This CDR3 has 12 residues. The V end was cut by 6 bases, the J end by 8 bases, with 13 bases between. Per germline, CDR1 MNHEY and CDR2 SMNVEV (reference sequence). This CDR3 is CASRAWTDEAFF. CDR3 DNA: TGTGCCAGCAGGGCTTGGACAGACGAAGCTTTCTTT.

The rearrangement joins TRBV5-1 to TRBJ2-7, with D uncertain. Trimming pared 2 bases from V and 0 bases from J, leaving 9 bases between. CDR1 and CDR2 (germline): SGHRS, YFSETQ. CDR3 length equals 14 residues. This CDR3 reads CASSFTYSSYEQYF. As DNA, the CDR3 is TGCGCCAGCAGCTTTACTTATAGCTCCTACGAGCAGTACTTC.

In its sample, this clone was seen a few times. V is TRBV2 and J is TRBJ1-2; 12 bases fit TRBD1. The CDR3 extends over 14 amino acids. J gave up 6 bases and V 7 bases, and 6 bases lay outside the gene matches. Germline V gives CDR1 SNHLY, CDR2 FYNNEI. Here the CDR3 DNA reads TGTGCCAGCATGACCGGGACAGGGGGCAATGGCTACACCTTC. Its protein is CASMTGTGGNGYTF.

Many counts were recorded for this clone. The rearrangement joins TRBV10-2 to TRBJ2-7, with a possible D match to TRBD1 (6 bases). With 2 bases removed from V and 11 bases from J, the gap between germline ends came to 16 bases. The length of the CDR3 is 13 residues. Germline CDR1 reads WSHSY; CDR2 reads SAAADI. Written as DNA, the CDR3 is TGCGCCAGCAGTGAGGAGTGGGCAGGGGACGAGTACTTC. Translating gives CASSEEWAGDEYF.

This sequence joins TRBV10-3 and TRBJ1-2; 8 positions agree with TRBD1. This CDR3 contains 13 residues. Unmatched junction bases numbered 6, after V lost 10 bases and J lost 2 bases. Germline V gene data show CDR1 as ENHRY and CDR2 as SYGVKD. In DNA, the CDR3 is TGTGCCACCATGGGACAGGTCAACTATGGCTACACCTTC. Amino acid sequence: CATMGQVNYGYTF.